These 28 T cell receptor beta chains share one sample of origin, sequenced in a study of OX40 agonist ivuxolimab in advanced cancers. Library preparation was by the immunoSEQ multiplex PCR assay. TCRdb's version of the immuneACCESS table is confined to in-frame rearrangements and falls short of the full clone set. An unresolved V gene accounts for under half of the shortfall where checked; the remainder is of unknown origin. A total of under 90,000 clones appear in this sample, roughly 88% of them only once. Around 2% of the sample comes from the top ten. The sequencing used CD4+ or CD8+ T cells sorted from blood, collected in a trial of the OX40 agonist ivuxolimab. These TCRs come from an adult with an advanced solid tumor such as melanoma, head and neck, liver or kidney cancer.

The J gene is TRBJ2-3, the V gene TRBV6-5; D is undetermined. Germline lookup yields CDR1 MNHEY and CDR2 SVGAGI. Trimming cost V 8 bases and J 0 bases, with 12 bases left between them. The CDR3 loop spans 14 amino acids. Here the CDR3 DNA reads TGTGCCAGCGGACGAACAGCTAGCACAGATACGCAGTATTTT. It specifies CASGRTASTDTQYF.

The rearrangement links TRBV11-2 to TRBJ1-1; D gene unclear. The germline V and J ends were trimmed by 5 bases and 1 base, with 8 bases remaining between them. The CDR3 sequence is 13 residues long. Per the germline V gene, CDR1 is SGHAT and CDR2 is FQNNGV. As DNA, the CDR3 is TGTGCCAGCAGCCCCCCCCCGAACACTGAAGCTTTCTTT. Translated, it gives CASSPPPNTEAFF.

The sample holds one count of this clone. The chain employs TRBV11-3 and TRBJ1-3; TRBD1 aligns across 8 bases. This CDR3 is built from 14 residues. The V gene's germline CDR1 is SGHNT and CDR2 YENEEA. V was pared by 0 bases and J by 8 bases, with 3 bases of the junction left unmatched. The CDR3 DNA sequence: TGTGCCAGCAGCTTAGAGGGACAGGAGCACACCATATATTTT. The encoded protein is CASSLEGQEHTIYF.

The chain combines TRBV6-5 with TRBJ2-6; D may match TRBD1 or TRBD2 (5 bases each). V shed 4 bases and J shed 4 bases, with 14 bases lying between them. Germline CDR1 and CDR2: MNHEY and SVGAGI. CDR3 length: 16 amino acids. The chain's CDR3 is CASSWDGESGANVLTF. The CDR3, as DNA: TGTGCCAGCAGTTGGGACGGTGAGTCAGGGGCCAACGTCCTGACTTTC.

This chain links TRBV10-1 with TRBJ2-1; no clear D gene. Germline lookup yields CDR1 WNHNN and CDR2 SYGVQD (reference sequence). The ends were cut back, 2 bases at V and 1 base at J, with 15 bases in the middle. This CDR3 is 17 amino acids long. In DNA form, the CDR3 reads TGCGCCAGCAGTGAGATAGGGCAGGTCGGATCCTACAATGAGCAGTTCTTC. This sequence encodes CASSEIGQVGSYNEQFF.

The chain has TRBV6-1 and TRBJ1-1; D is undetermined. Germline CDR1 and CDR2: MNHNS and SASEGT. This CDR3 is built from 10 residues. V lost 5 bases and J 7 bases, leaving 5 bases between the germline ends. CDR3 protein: CASSPYEAFF. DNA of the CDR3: TGTGCCAGCAGTCCTTATGAAGCTTTCTTT.

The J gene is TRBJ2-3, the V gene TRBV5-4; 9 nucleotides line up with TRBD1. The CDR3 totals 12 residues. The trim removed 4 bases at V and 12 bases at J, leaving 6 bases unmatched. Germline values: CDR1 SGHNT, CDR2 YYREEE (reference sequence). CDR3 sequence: CASSPRQGEQYF. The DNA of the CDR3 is TGTGCCAGCAGCCCAAGACAGGGGGAACAGTATTTT. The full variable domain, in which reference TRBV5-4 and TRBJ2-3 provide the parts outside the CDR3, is ETGVTQSPTHLIKTRGQQVTLRCSSQSGHNTVSWYQQALGQGPQFIFQYYREEENGRGNFPPRFSGLQFPNYSSELNVNALELDDSALYLCASSPRQGEQYFGPGTRLTVL.

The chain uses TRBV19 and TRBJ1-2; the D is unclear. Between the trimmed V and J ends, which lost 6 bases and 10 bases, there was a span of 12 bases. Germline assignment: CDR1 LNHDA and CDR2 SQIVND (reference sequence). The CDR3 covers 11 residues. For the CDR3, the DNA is TGTGCCAGTAGAGGGTCGGAACACTACACCTTC. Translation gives CASRGSEHYTF.

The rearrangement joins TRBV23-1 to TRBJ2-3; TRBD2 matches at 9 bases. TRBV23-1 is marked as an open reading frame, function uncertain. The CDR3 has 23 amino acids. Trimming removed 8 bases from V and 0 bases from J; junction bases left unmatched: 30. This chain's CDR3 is CASLSQGGICAAGGEESTDTQYF. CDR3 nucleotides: TGCGCCAGCCTTAGTCAGGGGGGAATATGCGCAGCGGGAGGAGAAGAAAGCACAGATACGCAGTATTTT.

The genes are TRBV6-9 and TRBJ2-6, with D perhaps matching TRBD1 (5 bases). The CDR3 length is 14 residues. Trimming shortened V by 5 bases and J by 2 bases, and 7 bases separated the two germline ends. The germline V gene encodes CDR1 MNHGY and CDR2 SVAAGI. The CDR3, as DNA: TGTGCCAGCAGTCAGACAGCTGGGGCCAACGTCCTGACTTTC. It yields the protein CASSQTAGANVLTF.

The CDR3 DNA reads as TGTGCCAGCAAGGGGGGGGCCGACGCTTTCTTT. Its protein product is CASKGGADAFF. The chain carries TRBV6-5 and TRBJ1-1; D perhaps matches TRBD1 (6 bases). The CDR3 is 11 amino acids. The V and J ends lost 7 bases and 11 bases respectively, with 14 bases between them. Germline lookup yields CDR1 MNHEY and CDR2 SVGAGI.

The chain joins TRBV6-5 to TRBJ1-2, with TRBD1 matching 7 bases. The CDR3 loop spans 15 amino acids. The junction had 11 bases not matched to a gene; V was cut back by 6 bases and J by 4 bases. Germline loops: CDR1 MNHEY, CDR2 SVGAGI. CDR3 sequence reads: CASSPTRGITYGYTF. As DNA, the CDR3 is TGTGCCAGCAGCCCGACCAGGGGGATAACCTATGGCTACACCTTC.

The CDR3 bases are TGTGCCAGCAGTCGAGTACGACAGGTCTCCCCTGAAAAACTGTTTTTT. Amino acids: CASSRVRQVSPEKLFF. The V call is TRBV2, the J call TRBJ1-4; tentatively, D is TRBD1 (6 bases). V lost 5 bases and J lost 7, with 20 bases in between. Germline V CDR1 and CDR2: SNHLY, FYNNEI. The CDR3 has 16 amino acids.

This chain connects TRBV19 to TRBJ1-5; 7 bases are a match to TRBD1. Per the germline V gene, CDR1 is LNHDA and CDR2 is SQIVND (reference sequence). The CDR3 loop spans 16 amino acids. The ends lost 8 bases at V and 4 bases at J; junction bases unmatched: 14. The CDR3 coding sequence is TGTGCCAGTGGGGACACCCACAGGGGAAGAAATCAGCCCCAGCATTTT. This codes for CASGDTHRGRNQPQHF.

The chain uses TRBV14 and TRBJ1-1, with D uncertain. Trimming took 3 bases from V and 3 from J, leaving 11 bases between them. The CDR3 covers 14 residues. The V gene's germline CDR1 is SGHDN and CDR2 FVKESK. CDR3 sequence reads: CASSHLGIDTEAFF. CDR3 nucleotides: TGTGCCAGCAGCCACTTAGGGATCGACACTGAAGCTTTCTTT.

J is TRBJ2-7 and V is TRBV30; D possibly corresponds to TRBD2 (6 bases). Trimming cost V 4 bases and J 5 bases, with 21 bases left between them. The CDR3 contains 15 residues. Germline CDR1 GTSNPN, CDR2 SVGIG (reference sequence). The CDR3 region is CAWTARRGAMNEQYF. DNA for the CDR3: TGTGCCTGGACGGCAAGGCGGGGCGCCATGAACGAGCAGTACTTC.

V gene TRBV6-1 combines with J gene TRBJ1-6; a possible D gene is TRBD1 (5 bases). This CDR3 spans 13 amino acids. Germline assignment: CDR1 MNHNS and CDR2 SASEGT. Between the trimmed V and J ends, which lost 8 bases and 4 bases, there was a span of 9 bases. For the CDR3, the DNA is TGTGCCAGCGGTCGACAGTATAATTCACCCCTCCACTTT. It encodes CASGRQYNSPLHF.

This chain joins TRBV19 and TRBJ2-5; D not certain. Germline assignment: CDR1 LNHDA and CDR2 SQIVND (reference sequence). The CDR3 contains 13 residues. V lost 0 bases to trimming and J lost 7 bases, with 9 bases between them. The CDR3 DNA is TGTGCCAGTAGTATAGATTTCGGCGGGACCCAGTACTTC. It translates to CASSIDFGGTQYF. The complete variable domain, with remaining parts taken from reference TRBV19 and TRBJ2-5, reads DGGITQSPKYLFRKEGQNVTLSCEQNLNHDAMYWYRQDPGQGLRLIYYSQIVNDFQKGDIAEGYSVSREKKESFPLTVTSAQKNPTAFYLCASSIDFGGTQYFGPGTRLLVL.

The chain's CDR3 is CASSLQGGGSYEQYF. CDR3 in DNA: TGTGCCAGCAGCTTACAGGGAGGTGGGTCCTACGAGCAGTACTTC. The rearrangement links TRBV5-4 to TRBJ2-7; D may match TRBD1 or TRBD2 (6 bases each). Trimming took 2 bases from V and 1 from J, leaving 13 bases between them. This CDR3 is 15 amino acids long. Germline V gene data show CDR1 as SGHNT and CDR2 as YYREEE (reference sequence).

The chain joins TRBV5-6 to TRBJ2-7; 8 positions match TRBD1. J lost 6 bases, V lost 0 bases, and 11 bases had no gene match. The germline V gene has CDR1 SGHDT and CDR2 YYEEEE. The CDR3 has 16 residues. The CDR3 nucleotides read TGTGCCAGCAGCTTGGAGGGAACAGGGGGGTTCGGCGAGCAGTACTTC. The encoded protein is CASSLEGTGGFGEQYF.

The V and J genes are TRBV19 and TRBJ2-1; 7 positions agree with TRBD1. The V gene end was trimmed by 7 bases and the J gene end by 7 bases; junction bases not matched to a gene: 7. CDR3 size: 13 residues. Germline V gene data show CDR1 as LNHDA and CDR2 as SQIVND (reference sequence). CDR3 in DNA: TGTGCCAGTATTAGGACAGGTAGTAATGAGCAGTTCTTC. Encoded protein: CASIRTGSNEQFF.

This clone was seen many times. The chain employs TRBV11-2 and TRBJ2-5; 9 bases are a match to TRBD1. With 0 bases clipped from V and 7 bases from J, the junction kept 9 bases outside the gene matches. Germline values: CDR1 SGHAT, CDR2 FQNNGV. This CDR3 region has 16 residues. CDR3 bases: TGTGCCAGCAGCTTAGACCCCGGGACAGGGTTGGGGACCCAGTACTTC. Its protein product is CASSLDPGTGLGTQYF.

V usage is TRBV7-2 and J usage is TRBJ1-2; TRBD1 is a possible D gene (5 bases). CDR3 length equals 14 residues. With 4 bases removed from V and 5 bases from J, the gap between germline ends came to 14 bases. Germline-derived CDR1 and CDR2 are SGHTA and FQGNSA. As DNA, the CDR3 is TGTGCCAGCAGCTCGGAGGGGACTCCTTATGGCTACACCTTC. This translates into CASSSEGTPYGYTF.

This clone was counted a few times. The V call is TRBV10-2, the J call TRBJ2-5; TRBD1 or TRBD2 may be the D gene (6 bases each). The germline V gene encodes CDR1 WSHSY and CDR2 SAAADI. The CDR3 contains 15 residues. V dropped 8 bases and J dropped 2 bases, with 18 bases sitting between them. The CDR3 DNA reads TGCGCCAGCCGGCGCGGGCTAGGGGGGCAAGAGACCCAGTACTTC. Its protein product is CASRRGLGGQETQYF.

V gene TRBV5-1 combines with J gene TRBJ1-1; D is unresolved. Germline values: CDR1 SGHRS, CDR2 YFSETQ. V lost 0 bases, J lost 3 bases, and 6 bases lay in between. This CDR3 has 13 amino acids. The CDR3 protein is CASSLVPDTEAFF. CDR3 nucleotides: TGCGCCAGCAGCTTGGTCCCGGACACTGAAGCTTTCTTT.

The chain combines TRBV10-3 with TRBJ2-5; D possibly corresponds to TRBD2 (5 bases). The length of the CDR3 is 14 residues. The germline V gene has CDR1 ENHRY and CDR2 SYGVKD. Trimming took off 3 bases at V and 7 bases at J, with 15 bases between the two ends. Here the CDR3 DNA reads TGTGCCATCAGTGATTCTAGCTGGGGAAGGACCCAGTACTTC. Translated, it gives CAISDSSWGRTQYF.

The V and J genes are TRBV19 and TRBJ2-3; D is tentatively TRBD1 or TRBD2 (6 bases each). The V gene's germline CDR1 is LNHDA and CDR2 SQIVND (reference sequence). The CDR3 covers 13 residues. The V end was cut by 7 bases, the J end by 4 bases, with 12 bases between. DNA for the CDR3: TGTGCCAGTACCCTGGGGGGCGCAGATACGCAGTATTTT. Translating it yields CASTLGGADTQYF. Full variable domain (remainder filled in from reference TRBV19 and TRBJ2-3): DGGITQSPKYLFRKEGQNVTLSCEQNLNHDAMYWYRQDPGQGLRLIYYSQIVNDFQKGDIAEGYSVSREKKESFPLTVTSAQKNPTAFYLCASTLGGADTQYFGPGTRLTVL.

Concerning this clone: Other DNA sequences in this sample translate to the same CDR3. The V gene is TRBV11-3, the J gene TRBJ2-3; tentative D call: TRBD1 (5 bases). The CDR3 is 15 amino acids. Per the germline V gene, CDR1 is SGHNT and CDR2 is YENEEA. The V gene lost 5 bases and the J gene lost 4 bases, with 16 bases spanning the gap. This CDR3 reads CASSRRQGQADTQYF. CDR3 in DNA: TGTGCCAGCAGCCGCCGGCAGGGTCAGGCAGATACGCAGTATTTT. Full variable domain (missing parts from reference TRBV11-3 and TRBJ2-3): EAGVVQSPRYKIIEKKQPVAFWCNPISGHNTLYWYLQNLGQGPELLIRYENEEAVDDSQLPKDRFSAERLKGVDSTLKIQPAELGDSAVYLCASSRRQGQADTQYFGPGTRLTVL.